The 30 T cell receptor beta chains below all came from one sample that was sequenced in a study of blood T cell repertoires in COVID-19. The data were produced by immunoSEQ multiplex PCR, yet TCRdb's version contains in-frame clones alone and is incomplete. This sample has 270,000 or so clones, with more than 75% found just once. The sequenced sample consisted of peripheral blood. The receptors come from a man in his forties with active or convalescent COVID-19.

This rearrangement joins TRBV20-1 to TRBJ1-1; perhaps TRBD1 as D (6 bases). This CDR3 has 12 amino acids. Germline CDR1 is DFQATT and CDR2 is SNEGSKA (reference sequence). Trimming stripped 3 bases from V and 8 bases from J, with 13 bases between. CDR3 sequence (DNA): TGCAGTGCTAGTGCCGGACAGTTCGAAGCTTTCTTT. It translates to CSASAGQFEAFF.

The J gene is TRBJ2-2, the V gene TRBV19, with 10 bases that match TRBD2. V lost 4 bases, J lost 7 bases, and 9 bases stayed unmatched. Germline CDR1 LNHDA, CDR2 SQIVND (reference sequence). The length of the CDR3 is 16 residues. The CDR3 region is CASSRGAGGPVGELFF. CDR3 nucleotides: TGTGCCAGTAGTAGGGGAGCGGGAGGGCCTGTCGGGGAGCTGTTTTTT.

The chain recombines TRBV19 with TRBJ2-1; TRBD2 aligns across 8 bases. Trimming cost V 9 bases and J 3 bases; bases outside gene matches: 4. The CDR3 runs 13 residues. Germline V gives CDR1 LNHDA, CDR2 SQIVND (reference sequence). The CDR3 DNA follows: TGTGCCAGCGGGAGGGCATACTACAATGAGCAGTTCTTC. This gives the protein CASGRAYYNEQFF.

J is TRBJ2-3 and V is TRBV2; D is unclear. Per the germline V gene, CDR1 is SNHLY and CDR2 is FYNNEI. The CDR3 is 13 amino acids. Trimming took off 4 bases at V and 6 bases at J, with 11 bases between the two ends. CDR3 in amino acids: CASSGPEVDTQYF. The DNA of the CDR3 is TGTGCCAGCAGTGGCCCTGAGGTGGATACGCAGTATTTT.

The chain employs TRBV5-6 and TRBJ2-7; maybe TRBD1 (5 bases). This CDR3 spans 13 amino acids. Between the trimmed V and J ends, which lost 5 bases and 4 bases, there was a span of 13 bases. Looked up from germline, CDR1 is SGHDT and CDR2 is YYEEEE. In DNA, the CDR3 is TGTGCCAGCAGGCAGGGAAACAGGTACGAGCAGTACTTC. Translation: CASRQGNRYEQYF.

The J gene is TRBJ1-4, the V gene TRBV4-1; D is possibly TRBD1 (5 bases). From germline, CDR1 is MGHRA and CDR2 YSYEKL. V was trimmed by 0 bases and J by 8 bases, leaving 13 bases between them. CDR3 length: 15 amino acids. The CDR3 DNA is TGCGCCAGCAGCCAAGATGGTCAGGGTGGGGAAAAACTGTTTTTT. Protein product: CASSQDGQGGEKLFF.

This clone was found many times. This chain connects TRBV19 to TRBJ2-7; 7 bases are a match to TRBD2. With V trimmed by 5 bases and J by 3 bases, 7 bases remained unmatched. CDR1 and CDR2 from the germline V gene are LNHDA and SQIVND (reference sequence). The CDR3 has 14 amino acids. The CDR3 nucleotides are TGTGCCAGTAGTTGGGCGGGAGAAGGCTACGAGCAGTACTTC. Translating gives CASSWAGEGYEQYF. The full variable domain, in which reference TRBV19 and TRBJ2-7 provide the parts outside the CDR3, is DGGITQSPKYLFRKEGQNVTLSCEQNLNHDAMYWYRQDPGQGLRLIYYSQIVNDFQKGDIAEGYSVSREKKESFPLTVTSAQKNPTAFYLCASSWAGEGYEQYFGPGTRLTVT.

The chain carries TRBV6-1 and TRBJ2-5, with D perhaps matching TRBD1 (6 bases). V gave up 3 bases and J gave up 2 bases, with 13 bases separating them. CDR1 and CDR2 (germline): MNHNS, SASEGT. The CDR3 consists of 15 residues. This chain's CDR3 is CASSDWLGQQETQYF. The CDR3 region has the DNA TGTGCCAGCAGTGATTGGTTGGGACAACAAGAGACCCAGTACTTC.

This chain joins TRBV5-4 and TRBJ1-2; a possible D gene is TRBD1 (5 bases). Per the germline V gene, CDR1 is SGHNT and CDR2 is YYREEE (reference sequence). The CDR3 spans 15 residues. Deletions cut 0 bases from V and 0 bases from J, with 9 bases between. The CDR3 region has the DNA TGTGCCAGCAGCTTGGCTGGGGCGTCTAACTATGGCTACACCTTC. It encodes CASSLAGASNYGYTF.

This chain links TRBV11-2 with TRBJ1-2, with TRBD1 matching over 7 bases. The CDR3 is 15 amino acids. Germline V gives CDR1 SGHAT, CDR2 FQNNGV. V lost 4 bases to trimming and J lost 0 bases; unmatched junction nucleotides: 5. The CDR3 reads CASSSTGTANYGYTF. Written as DNA, the CDR3 is TGTGCCAGCAGCTCAACCGGGACAGCTAACTATGGCTACACCTTC. Full variable domain (remainder filled in from reference TRBV11-2 and TRBJ1-2): EAGVAQSPRYKIIEKRQSVAFWCNPISGHATLYWYQQILGQGPKLLIQFQNNGVVDDSQLPKDRFSAERLKGVDSTLKIQPAKLEDSAVYLCASSSTGTANYGYTFGSGTRLTVV.

V and J are TRBV28 and TRBJ1-2; D ambiguous. Germline CDR1 reads MDHEN; CDR2 reads SYDVKM. Trimming stripped 10 bases from V and 8 bases from J, with 11 bases between. CDR3 length: 10 amino acids. CDR3 loop: CAIAGEGYTF. The CDR3 bases are TGTGCCATTGCAGGCGAGGGCTACACCTTC.

The genes are TRBV6-2 or TRBV6-3 and TRBJ2-2, with TRBD2 matching 11 bases. V trimming: 5 bases; J trimming: 6 bases; junction bases outside the gene matches: 2. Looked up from germline, CDR1 is MNHEY and CDR2 is SVGEGT. CDR3 length equals 14 residues. This CDR3 reads CASSTSGGAGELFF. The CDR3 DNA is TGTGCCAGCAGTACTAGCGGGGGCGCCGGGGAGCTGTTTTTT.

J is TRBJ2-2 and V is TRBV2, with D tentatively TRBD2 (6 bases). Germline CDR1 reads SNHLY; CDR2 reads FYNNEI. CDR3 length: 16 residues. V lost 1 base and J lost 1, with 10 bases in between. The CDR3, as DNA: TGTGCCAGCAGTGAAGGTAGTAGCGGGAACACCGGGGAGCTGTTTTTT. This gives the protein CASSEGSSGNTGELFF.

J is TRBJ1-1 and V is TRBV5-4; 9 bases map to TRBD1. CDR1 and CDR2 (germline): SGHNT, YYREEE (reference sequence). V lost 3 bases and J lost 1; bases outside the gene matches: 7. This CDR3 contains 16 residues. The CDR3 DNA follows: TGTGCCAGCAGCTCTCAACTGGACAGGGGGAACACTGAAGCTTTCTTT. Amino acids: CASSSQLDRGNTEAFF.

The J gene is TRBJ2-3, the V gene TRBV4-2, with 9 positions matching TRBD2. With V trimmed by 4 bases and J by 5 bases, 10 bases remained unmatched. The CDR3 is 16 residues long. In germline, CDR1 is LGHNA, CDR2 YNFKEQ. The CDR3 coding sequence is TGTGCCAGCAGCCGATCACCTATAGCGGGAGAAGATACGCAGTATTTT. It is translated as CASSRSPIAGEDTQYF.

The chain combines TRBV5-1 with TRBJ2-3; 13 bases are shared with TRBD2. This CDR3 has 17 amino acids. With 4 bases clipped from V and 0 bases from J, the junction kept 5 bases outside the gene matches. CDR1 is SGHRS, CDR2 YFSETQ, per germline. CDR3 sequence: CASSMGGLAGSTDTQYF. The CDR3 DNA follows: TGCGCCAGCAGCATGGGGGGACTAGCGGGAAGCACAGATACGCAGTATTTT.

The table lists this clone with a count of one. The V and J genes are TRBV20-1 and TRBJ1-2, with 9 bases lining up with TRBD1. The trim removed 7 bases at V and 3 bases at J, leaving 0 bases unmatched. Germline values: CDR1 DFQATT, CDR2 SNEGSKA (reference sequence). This CDR3 comprises 11 residues. CDR3 amino acids: CSGDRDYGYTF. The DNA of the CDR3 is TGCAGTGGGGACAGGGACTATGGCTACACCTTC.

This clone is a singleton in its sample. The CDR3 here is CAWDREGTGPQHF. The CDR3 DNA reads TGTGCCTGGGACCGCGAAGGGACTGGGCCCCAGCATTTT. V usage is TRBV30 and J usage is TRBJ1-5, with D possibly being TRBD1 (5 bases). Trimming left V 5 bases short and J 9 bases short, with 17 bases between. CDR3 size: 13 residues. Per germline, CDR1 GTSNPN and CDR2 SVGIG (reference sequence).

This clone was recorded a few times. V is TRBV5-6 and J is TRBJ1-5; TRBD1 aligns across 7 bases. This CDR3 has 13 amino acids. J gave up 13 bases and V 2 bases, and 9 bases lay outside the gene matches. Germline CDR1 and CDR2: SGHDT and YYEEEE. The CDR3 DNA is TGTGCCAGCAGCTTACGGACAGGAAGCCTACAGCATTTT. This encodes CASSLRTGSLQHF.

The CDR3 nucleotides are TGTGCCAGCACCAGGCGCTTTATGAACACTGAAGCTTTCTTT. This sequence encodes CASTRRFMNTEAFF. The chain combines TRBV2 with TRBJ1-1; D gene ambiguous. Germline V lookup: CDR1 SNHLY, CDR2 FYNNEI. V was shortened by 7 bases and J by 0 bases, with 12 bases between the two germline ends. The CDR3 consists of 14 residues.

The chain employs TRBV9 and TRBJ2-5, with 9 bases that match TRBD1. Germline values: CDR1 SGDLS, CDR2 YYNGEE. This CDR3 has 16 residues. V shed 4 bases, J shed 9 bases, and the junction held 16 bases outside the gene matches. The CDR3 DNA is TGTGCCAGCAGCCCCCTCCCGGGACAGGGTTCTCAGGCCCAGTACTTC. This encodes CASSPLPGQGSQAQYF.

V and J are TRBV2 and TRBJ1-5; 8 bases match TRBD1. V lost 6 bases and J lost 7; bases outside the gene matches: 11. CDR1 and CDR2 from the germline V gene are SNHLY and FYNNEI. The CDR3 is made up of 15 amino acids. CDR3 protein: CASRPNRQGLQPQHF. In DNA, the CDR3 is TGTGCCAGCAGGCCGAACCGACAGGGGTTACAGCCCCAGCATTTT.

This CDR3 is CASSVVSRESEQFF. The CDR3 nucleotides read TGTGCCAGCAGCGTAGTCTCGCGGGAGAGTGAGCAGTTCTTC. V is TRBV9 and J is TRBJ2-1; 7 positions match TRBD2. The V and J ends lost 0 bases and 9 bases, in that order; junction bases with no gene match: 6. CDR3 length: 14 amino acids. From germline, CDR1 is SGDLS and CDR2 YYNGEE. Full variable domain (outside the CDR3, taken from reference TRBV9 and TRBJ2-1): DSGVTQTPKHLITATGQRVTLRCSPRSGDLSVYWYQQSLDQGLQFLIQYYNGEERAKGNILERFSAQQFPDLHSELNLSSLELGDSALYFCASSVVSRESEQFFGPGTRLTVL.

This clone was observed a handful of times. The V call is TRBV2, the J call TRBJ1-5, with D perhaps matching TRBD1 (5 bases). Trimming pared 2 bases from V and 9 bases from J, leaving 17 bases between. Germline V gene data show CDR1 as SNHLY and CDR2 as FYNNEI. There are 15 residues in the CDR3. The CDR3, as DNA: TGTGCCAGCAGTGAATACGGAGGGGCCTCTTGGCCCCAGCATTTT. Encoded protein: CASSEYGGASWPQHF. The entire variable domain, with the rest obtained from reference TRBV2 and TRBJ1-5, is as follows: EPEVTQTPSHQVTQMGQEVILRCVPISNHLYFYWYRQILGQKVEFLVSFYNNEISEKSEIFDDQFSVERPDGSNFTLKIRSTKLEDSAMYFCASSEYGGASWPQHFGDGTRLSIL.

The CDR3, as DNA: TGCGCCAGCAGTTACAGGACTATCACAGATACGCAGTATTTT. Translation: CASSYRTITDTQYF. The chain has TRBV4-1 and TRBJ2-3; D perhaps matches TRBD2 (6 bases). Germline V gene lookup returns CDR1 MGHRA and CDR2 YSYEKL. V was pared by 6 bases and J by 2 bases, with 12 bases between. This CDR3 has 14 residues.

The CDR3 nucleotides read TGTGCCTGGAGTGTTGGGACAGGGGGCGACTACACCTTC. Encoded protein: CAWSVGTGGDYTF. The chain has TRBV30 and TRBJ1-2; 12 positions match TRBD1. The germline V gene encodes CDR1 GTSNPN and CDR2 SVGIG (reference sequence). V lost 0 bases and J lost 10; bases outside the gene matches: 3. There are 13 residues in the CDR3. Variable domain in full (rest from reference TRBV30 and TRBJ1-2): SQTIHQWPATLVQPVGSPLSLECTVEGTSNPNLYWYRQAAGRGLQLLFYSVGIGQISSEVPQNLSASRPQDRQFILSSKKLLLSDSGFYLCAWSVGTGGDYTFGSGTRLTVV.

The chain is built from TRBV5-1 and TRBJ2-3; TRBD1 agrees at 8 bases. The CDR3 contains 14 residues. The germline CDR1 and CDR2 sequences are SGHRS and YFSETQ. The V and J ends lost 4 bases and 6 bases, in that order; junction bases with no gene match: 7. CDR3 DNA sequence: TGCGCCAGCAGCCCGGGACAGGTGCGGGATACGCAGTATTTT. Residues: CASSPGQVRDTQYF.

Only one count was recorded for this clone. For the CDR3, the DNA is TGTGCCAGCAGCCAAGGTACTAGCGGGTGGCGGCGCGGCAATGAGCAGTTCTTC. It is translated as CASSQGTSGWRRGNEQFF. This chain uses TRBV3-1 (or the pseudogene TRBV3-2) with TRBJ2-1; 9 bases are shared with TRBD2. This CDR3 is 18 amino acids long. The germline gives CDR1 LGHDT, CDR2 YNNKEL (reference sequence). V shed 1 base and J 6 bases; nucleotides not matched to a gene: 13.

The CDR3 protein is CASSESGSAPSHEQFF. The CDR3 DNA reads TGTGCCAGCTCAGAAAGCGGGAGCGCTCCATCCCATGAGCAGTTCTTC. V is TRBV18 and J is TRBJ2-1, with 8 bases matching TRBD2. This CDR3 has 16 residues. V lost 5 bases, J lost 8 bases, and 14 bases stayed unmatched. Germline assignment: CDR1 KGHSH and CDR2 LQKENI. The variable domain in full, with the rest retrieved from reference TRBV18 and TRBJ2-1, is NAGVMQNPRHLVRRRGQEARLRCSPMKGHSHVYWYRQLPEEGLKFMVYLQKENIIDESGMPKERFSAEFPKEGPSILRIQQVVRGDSAAYFCASSESGSAPSHEQFFGPGTRLTVL.

The rearrangement joins TRBV11-3 to TRBJ2-5; 8 nucleotides agree with TRBD2. Germline trimming cut 5 bases from V and 9 bases from J; bases unmatched to any gene: 11. The CDR3 has 14 residues. Germline V gene lookup returns CDR1 SGHNT and CDR2 YENEEA. The CDR3 reads CASSHGGARGAQYF. CDR3 nucleotide sequence: TGTGCCAGCAGCCACGGGGGGGCGAGGGGAGCCCAGTACTTC. The entire variable domain, with the rest obtained from reference TRBV11-3 and TRBJ2-5, is as follows: EAGVVQSPRYKIIEKKQPVAFWCNPISGHNTLYWYLQNLGQGPELLIRYENEEAVDDSQLPKDRFSAERLKGVDSTLKIQPAELGDSAVYLCASSHGGARGAQYFGPGTRLLVL.